This is a list of T cell receptor beta chains from one sample in a study of T cells in Graves' hyperthyroidism and ophthalmopathy. TCRdb recomputed calls from the multiplex PCR reads with MiXCR, one row per CDR3 protein. In the table there are about 480,000 distinct CDR3 sequences, approximately 15% of which are singletons. Sequenced sample: blood. These receptors all come from a woman aged 18-30 years with Graves' hyperthyroidism. Each CDR3 is given with its conserved first and last residue. The order of the fields is clone size, V gene, D gene, J gene, CDR3 protein. D genes are given only for firm matches. The size field is filled for only some rows; it gives once, few, many or a size class.

clone_size: many
v_call: TRBV10-3
d_call: TRBD1
j_call: TRBJ1-2
cdr3_aa: CAISDEGQGIRGYTF

clone_size: few
v_call: TRBV4-1
d_call: TRBD1
j_call: TRBJ1-1
cdr3_aa: CASSQPQRTGVEAFF

clone_size: -
v_call: TRBV7-8
d_call: TRBD2
j_call: TRBJ2-1
cdr3_aa: CARSLYQYPGGTYNEQFF

clone_size: many
v_call: TRBV3-1
d_call: -
j_call: TRBJ1-5
cdr3_aa: CASSFPGSNQPQHF

clone_size: many
v_call: TRBV15
d_call: -
j_call: TRBJ2-1
cdr3_aa: CATSRDRGFPEQFF

clone_size: -
v_call: TRBV12-3/TRBV12-4
d_call: -
j_call: TRBJ2-3
cdr3_aa: CASSAISTGFSTDTQYF

clone_size: -
v_call: TRBV12-3/TRBV12-4
d_call: -
j_call: TRBJ1-1
cdr3_aa: CASSTSQGNTEAFF

clone_size: many
v_call: TRBV24-1
d_call: -
j_call: TRBJ2-3
cdr3_aa: CATSDHRTGGTDTQYF

clone_size: -
v_call: TRBV11-3
d_call: -
j_call: TRBJ1-1
cdr3_aa: CASTTAGGTGKTEAFF

clone_size: -
v_call: TRBV7-2
d_call: TRBD2
j_call: TRBJ2-3
cdr3_aa: CASSFVAGGVDTQYF

clone_size: once
v_call: TRBV28
d_call: TRBD1
j_call: TRBJ1-3
cdr3_aa: CASREQGDLSGNTIYF

clone_size: many
v_call: TRBV30
d_call: -
j_call: TRBJ2-2
cdr3_aa: CAWSVLFENTGELFF

clone_size: many
v_call: TRBV12-3/TRBV12-4
d_call: -
j_call: TRBJ1-1
cdr3_aa: CASSLGQALGTEAFF

clone_size: -
v_call: TRBV20-1
d_call: TRBD2
j_call: TRBJ2-1
cdr3_aa: CSASLFGGLAGRNEQFF

clone_size: many
v_call: TRBV20-1
d_call: -
j_call: TRBJ1-6
cdr3_aa: CSARGAASSLHF

clone_size: -
v_call: TRBV5-4
d_call: TRBD1
j_call: TRBJ1-6
cdr3_aa: CASSPRAGGLSPLHF

clone_size: many
v_call: TRBV28
d_call: -
j_call: TRBJ1-5
cdr3_aa: CASSPETGHQPQHF

clone_size: many
v_call: TRBV27
d_call: TRBD2
j_call: TRBJ2-1
cdr3_aa: CATRTSGRAEQFF

clone_size: many
v_call: TRBV27
d_call: -
j_call: TRBJ1-1
cdr3_aa: CASSLMGGAEAFF

clone_size: many
v_call: TRBV9
d_call: TRBD1
j_call: TRBJ2-1
cdr3_aa: CASSVRQGAYNEQFF

clone_size: many
v_call: TRBV9
d_call: TRBD1
j_call: TRBJ1-6
cdr3_aa: CASSVSVGTADSPLHF

clone_size: -
v_call: TRBV7-9
d_call: -
j_call: TRBJ2-1
cdr3_aa: CASSLARRAKDEQFF

clone_size: many
v_call: TRBV10-3
d_call: TRBD1
j_call: TRBJ1-6
cdr3_aa: CAISERGQAVISPLHF

clone_size: few
v_call: TRBV19
d_call: TRBD1
j_call: TRBJ1-6
cdr3_aa: CASSTGQGFGPPLHF

clone_size: few
v_call: TRBV7-8
d_call: TRBD2
j_call: TRBJ2-5
cdr3_aa: CASSYETSVKTQYF

clone_size: many
v_call: TRBV5-1
d_call: TRBD2
j_call: TRBJ2-1
cdr3_aa: CASSLTAGGYNEQFF

clone_size: many
v_call: TRBV27
d_call: TRBD1
j_call: TRBJ2-7
cdr3_aa: CASQDRGSYEQYF

clone_size: many
v_call: TRBV27
d_call: TRBD2
j_call: TRBJ2-3
cdr3_aa: CASIAGGPRDTQYF

clone_size: many
v_call: TRBV19
d_call: -
j_call: TRBJ1-5
cdr3_aa: CASSLGTSGNQPQHF

clone_size: many
v_call: TRBV2
d_call: -
j_call: TRBJ2-1
cdr3_aa: CANSEDEQFF

clone_size: many
v_call: TRBV29-1
d_call: TRBD1
j_call: TRBJ1-1
cdr3_aa: CSVARGGTEAFF

clone_size: few
v_call: TRBV12-3/TRBV12-4
d_call: -
j_call: TRBJ2-4
cdr3_aa: CASSLFAGTKQNIQYF

clone_size: many
v_call: TRBV27
d_call: -
j_call: TRBJ1-5
cdr3_aa: CASSAGQYHQPQHF

clone_size: -
v_call: TRBV20-1
d_call: TRBD2
j_call: TRBJ2-7
cdr3_aa: CSARRERPAGVYYEHYF

clone_size: many
v_call: TRBV28
d_call: -
j_call: TRBJ1-1
cdr3_aa: CASSLPNMNTEAFF

clone_size: many
v_call: TRBV18
d_call: TRBD2
j_call: TRBJ2-1
cdr3_aa: CASTGAGKSYNEQFF

clone_size: -
v_call: TRBV6-1
d_call: -
j_call: TRBJ1-2
cdr3_aa: CATRRGNYGYTF